The 9 T cell receptor beta chains in this list originate from one sample, sequenced in a study of T cells after yellow fever vaccination. One entry per CDR3 protein, called by TCRdb with MiXCR from the 5' RACE reads. The table lists hundreds of thousands of distinct CDR3 sequences, roughly a fifth of them singletons, with 14% in the top ten. Source: PBMCs, taken 15 days after the yellow fever booster vaccination. All receptors come from a man in his thirties or forties who received the YFV17D yellow fever vaccine.

In its sample, this clonotype was seen a few times. The CDR3 DNA reads TGTGCCAGCAGCCAAGAGCGGCAAAGCTCCTACAATGAGCAGTTCTTC. This sequence encodes CASSQERQSSYNEQFF. The rearrangement uses TRBV4-2 and TRBJ2-1; D ambiguous. Trimming shortened V by 0 bases and J by 0 bases, and 9 bases separated the two germline ends. Germline V gene lookup returns CDR1 LGHNA and CDR2 YNFKEQ. This CDR3 has 16 residues.

This rearrangement joins TRBV6-2 or TRBV6-3 to TRBJ1-1; D uncertain. Germline V gives CDR1 MNHEY, CDR2 SVGEGT. Trimming left V 2 bases short and J 1 base short, with 23 bases between. CDR3 length: 19 residues. CDR3 sequence reads: CASSYDVVRAPTGNTEAFF. The CDR3 bases are TGTGCCAGCAGTTACGACGTTGTGAGGGCCCCAACGGGGAACACTGAAGCTTTCTTT.

This clonotype was detected a few times. The CDR3 loop reads CASSPGRNTQYF. The CDR3 DNA is TGTGCCAGCAGCCCCGGGAGGAATACGCAGTATTTT. The chain links TRBV9 to TRBJ2-3; TRBD2 matches 7 bases. The CDR3 loop spans 12 amino acids. Germline loops: CDR1 SGDLS, CDR2 YYNGEE. Losses at the gene ends were 4 bases for V and 7 bases for J; bases not matched to a gene: 3.

The gene calls are TRBV7-2 and TRBJ2-1; D is perhaps TRBD2 (7 bases). CDR1 is SGHTA, CDR2 FQGNSA, per germline. The ends were cut back, 4 bases at V and 1 base at J, with 14 bases in the middle. CDR3 size: 16 residues. The chain's CDR3 is CASSSQGGVSYNEQFF. The CDR3 nucleotides read TGTGCCAGCAGCTCACAGGGAGGGGTTTCCTACAATGAGCAGTTCTTC.

This clonotype appeared a few times. The chain couples TRBV7-8 to TRBJ2-7; perhaps D is TRBD1 or TRBD2 (5 bases each). The CDR3 is 14 residues long. V was pared by 5 bases and J by 7 bases, with 18 bases between. Germline CDR1 and CDR2: SGHVS and FQNEAQ. CDR3 loop: CASSKGPAWVEQYF. DNA of the CDR3: TGTGCCAGCAGCAAGGGACCGGCGTGGGTTGAGCAGTACTTC.

In its sample, this clonotype was seen many times. The rearrangement joins TRBV9 to TRBJ2-2; no clear D gene. The germline gives CDR1 SGDLS, CDR2 YYNGEE. The CDR3 has 11 residues. Trimming removed 2 bases at V and 6 bases at J, with 2 bases between. The CDR3 region has the DNA TGTGCCAGCAGCGTGGCCGGGGAGCTGTTTTTT. It is translated as CASSVAGELFF.

V and J are TRBV27 and TRBJ2-2; weak D call: TRBD2 (5 bases). The germline V gene encodes CDR1 MNHEY and CDR2 SMNVEV (reference sequence). CDR3 length: 14 residues. Trimming removed 3 bases from V and 6 bases from J, with 11 bases in between. The CDR3 DNA reads as TGTGCCAGCAGTTTCGCAGGAGGACCCGGGGAGCTGTTTTTT. Translated, it gives CASSFAGGPGELFF.

This chain joins TRBV5-1 and TRBJ2-2, with TRBD1 as a possible D gene (6 bases). This CDR3 has 13 amino acids. Germline CDR1 reads SGHRS; CDR2 reads YFSETQ. V lost 7 bases and J lost 6, with 13 bases in between. The CDR3 bases are TGCGCCAGCTCTAAGGACAGCTCCGGGGAGCTGTTTTTT. It codes for CASSKDSSGELFF.

The sample holds one count of this clonotype. The chain is built from TRBV12-3 or TRBV12-4 and TRBJ2-1, with D perhaps TRBD2 (5 bases). V was trimmed by 7 bases and J by 2 bases, leaving 12 bases between them. This CDR3 has 14 residues. CDR3: CASTPRGPYNEQFF. The CDR3 nucleotides are TGTGCCAGCACCCCCCGGGGTCCCTACAATGAGCAGTTCTTC.